This T cell receptor (beta chain) was recorded in a study of T cell responses to AZD1222 COVID-19 vaccine. Notes on the study in general: Only a handful of people who got AZD1222 tested seropositive at baseline.

Details on this clone: The antigen is unknown.

Method: immunoSEQ multiplex PCR; TCRdb's copy keeps in-frame clones and lacks some. The sample includes about 140,000 clones, roughly 90% of them seen just once. V was pared by 8 bases and J by 3 bases, with 13 bases between. The CDR3 is 13 amino acids. Germline V gene data show CDR1 as MNHEY and CDR2 as SVGAGI. The receptor was isolated from an adult in good health. The V gene is TRBV6-5, the J gene TRBJ1-1, with unresolved D. The input for sequencing was peripheral blood, taken on day 0 of AZD1222 vaccination. The CDR3 nucleotides are TGTGCCAGCGCGGGCCGGCGACACACTGAAGCTTTCTTT. It encodes CASAGRRHTEAFF.